Listed here is a single T cell receptor (beta chain). Its target is not known. This CDR3 has 13 amino acids. V gave up 2 bases and J gave up 8 bases, with 12 bases separating them. cDNA libraries for TCR beta contained unique molecular identifiers. TCRdb itself ran the PCR reads through MiXCR, one entry per CDR3 protein. Counted here are hundreds of thousands of distinct CDR3 sequences, about 44% occurring once; the ten biggest clones make up roughly 1.7%. This sample was included in a study of post-analysis software for immune sequencing data. Findings of the study overall: By F measure, samples from a shared preparation batch strongly co-clustered. Controls had lower frequencies than patients of about 5 TRBV segments, which included TRBV5-6, TRBV5-1 and TRBV20-1.

The source material was blood. The TCR comes from a girl aged 10 to 17 with multiple sclerosis. This sequence joins TRBV12-3 or TRBV12-4 and TRBJ1-2; D unclear. The CDR3 DNA follows: TGTGCCAGCAGTTTATACGCAGAACAAGGCTACACCTTC. Its translation is CASSLYAEQGYTF.